Below, 3 T cell receptor beta chains from the same sample are listed, as sequenced in a study of CD8+ T cells in alopecia areata. The treatment was: oral pan-JAK inhibitor, 5-10 mg twice daily. Reverse transcribed after extraction, RNA yielded cDNA as the sequencing template. TCRdb's copy holds only in-frame clones and misses some; the assay was immunoSEQ multiplex PCR. The sample shows some 120,000 clones, over 55% of them seen only once. This sample comprised CD4+ T cells sorted from blood, obtained at week 4, from a patient treated with tofacitinib. These receptor sequences come from a human donor with alopecia areata.

The chain is built from TRBV29-1 and TRBJ2-7; 10 positions agree with TRBD1. V shed 3 bases, J shed 3 bases, and the junction held 2 bases outside the gene matches. The length of the CDR3 is 13 residues. The germline gives CDR1 SQVTM, CDR2 ANQGSEA. The CDR3 is CSVEGQGIYEQYF. CDR3 coding DNA: TGCAGCGTTGAGGGACAGGGGATCTACGAGCAGTACTTC.

The chain joins TRBV7-3 to TRBJ2-5; 10 bases align to TRBD1. The DNA matches TRBJ2-7 better at its end, which makes the J call doubtful. Germline V CDR1 and CDR2: SGHTA, FQGTGA. The length of the CDR3 is 14 residues. CDR3 coding DNA: TGTGCCAGCAGCCCCGGGACAGGGGAGTACGAGCAGTACTTC. Translated, it gives CASSPGTGEYEQYF.

The chain links TRBV9 to TRBJ1-2; D not certain. Trimming left V 0 bases short and J 8 bases short, with 8 bases between. The germline CDR1 and CDR2 sequences are SGDLS and YYNGEE. The length of the CDR3 is 12 residues. CDR3 coding DNA: TGTGCCAGCAGCGTAGCCGAGAGAGGCTACACCTTC. Protein: CASSVAERGYTF.